One sample yielded the 4 T cell receptor beta chains listed below, sequenced in a study of Graves' ophthalmopathy and Graves' hyperthyroidism. RNA transcripts served as template for amplifying TCR beta CDR3 sequences. Scientists carried out first-round RT-PCR using HTBI primers and then a second-round multiplex PCR. TCRdb passed the multiplex PCR reads through MiXCR, listing each CDR3 protein once. The table has over 150,000 distinct CDR3 sequences, 30% to 45% seen once. Sequencing was done on a sample of peripheral blood. The receptors were sampled from a woman aged 40 to 50 with Graves' ophthalmopathy.

This clonotype showed up many times. This chain links TRBV29-1 with TRBJ1-5; D not certain. Germline V gene data show CDR1 as SQVTM and CDR2 as ANQGSEA. The CDR3 spans 13 residues. Trimming removed 4 bases at V and 0 bases at J, with 7 bases between. The DNA for the CDR3 is TGCAGCGTTGGAGAGCATAGCAATCAGCCCCAGCATTTT. Its translation: CSVGEHSNQPQHF. The entire variable domain, with the rest obtained from reference TRBV29-1 and TRBJ1-5, is as follows: SAVISQKPSRDICQRGTSLTIQCQVDSQVTMMFWYRQQPGQSLTLIATANQGSEATYESGFVIDKFPISRPNLTFSTLTVSNMSPEDSSIYLCSVGEHSNQPQHFGDGTRLSIL.

This clonotype was picked up many times. The CDR3 loop is CASSDRDPYEQYF. The DNA of the CDR3 is TGTGCCAGCAGTGACCGGGACCCCTACGAGCAGTACTTC. V gene TRBV2 combines with J gene TRBJ2-7; D could derive from TRBD1 or TRBD2 (5 bases each). Looked up from germline, CDR1 is SNHLY and CDR2 is FYNNEI. CDR3 size: 13 residues. V lost 3 bases to trimming and J lost 2 bases, with 8 bases between them.

A single count supports this clonotype. The V call is TRBV6-1, the J call TRBJ1-2; maybe TRBD1 (5 bases). CDR1 is MNHNS and CDR2 is SASEGT in the germline V gene. Between the trimmed V and J ends, which lost 6 bases and 3 bases, there was a span of 14 bases. This CDR3 is built from 14 residues. CDR3 sequence reads: CASSGHGGDYGYTF. CDR3 nucleotides: TGTGCCAGCAGCGGGCACGGGGGGGACTATGGCTACACCTTC.

V and J are TRBV12-3 or TRBV12-4 and TRBJ2-5, with TRBD2 matching 9 bases. The CDR3 length is 17 residues. V dropped 6 bases and J dropped 5; count of bases not matched to a gene: 16. The CDR3 loop reads CASSQTSGVPKGETQYF. CDR3 nucleotides: TGTGCCAGCAGCCAGACTAGCGGAGTACCAAAGGGCGAGACCCAGTACTTC.